A single sample gave rise to the 16 T cell receptor beta chains below, sequenced in a study of neurological immune-mediated disorders (dated 2019 in TCRdb). To prepare the library, 5' RACE was applied. Sequenced using an Illumina HiSeq 2500. TCRdb ran its own pipeline on the public reads, namely fastp trimming at Q25 and MiXCR clone calling, and kept in-frame beta chains. Identical CDR3 protein sequences are pooled into one entry, listed with their most common genes and DNA. The sample contains 45,000 to 55,000 distinct CDR3 sequences, 3.8% of them found a single time. Approximately 7.1% of the sample rests with the top ten. The sequencing sample was made of PBMCs. These receptor sequences come from a man between 60 and 75 years old with multiple sclerosis.

This clonotype has ten or more counts. The chain is built from TRBV18 and TRBJ2-1, with 8 nucleotides matching TRBD2. Per germline, CDR1 KGHSH and CDR2 LQKENI. With V trimmed by 3 bases and J by 4 bases, 5 bases remained unmatched. The CDR3 runs to 15 residues. The CDR3: CASSPGSSGYNEQFF. The CDR3, as DNA: TGTGCCAGCTCACCGGGATCTAGCGGGTACAATGAGCAGTTCTTC. Full variable domain (rest looked up from reference TRBV18 and TRBJ2-1): NAGVMQNPRHLVRRRGQEARLRCSPMKGHSHVYWYRQLPEEGLKFMVYLQKENIIDESGMPKERFSAEFPKEGPSILRIQQVVRGDSAAYFCASSPGSSGYNEQFFGPGTRLTVL.

This clonotype was seen repeatedly, ten times or more. The CDR3 bases are TGCAGTGCTCTCCCCGGCGGGAGCACTAAAAACATTCAGTACTTC. Translating it yields CSALPGGSTKNIQYF. The V call is TRBV20-1, the J call TRBJ2-4; 7 positions agree with TRBD2. The V gene's germline CDR1 is DFQATT and CDR2 SNEGSKA (reference sequence). Trimming at V came to 5 bases and at J to 4 bases, leaving 11 bases not matched to a gene. The CDR3 is made up of 15 amino acids.

This clonotype appeared many times. The chain joins TRBV10-2 to TRBJ1-2, with D possibly being TRBD1 (6 bases). V lost 7 bases and J lost 10, with 19 bases in between. Germline CDR1 is WSHSY and CDR2 is SAAADI. CDR3 length: 13 amino acids. CDR3 bases: TGCGCCAGCAAACAGCCCGACAGGCCTCTCTACACCTTC. It codes for CASKQPDRPLYTF.

This clonotype was seen many times. The J gene is TRBJ2-2, the V gene TRBV5-1; TRBD2 matches 7 bases. CDR3 size: 15 residues. Losses at the gene ends were 4 bases for V and 5 bases for J; bases not matched to a gene: 8. CDR1 SGHRS and CDR2 YFSETQ come from the germline V gene. For the CDR3, the DNA is TGCGCCAGCAGCCTCGGGGGGAGCGGGACCGGGGAGCTGTTTTTT. The encoded protein is CASSLGGSGTGELFF.

This clonotype was counted at least ten times. This chain connects TRBV5-1 to TRBJ1-1; TRBD1 matches 9 bases. V was clipped by 4 bases and J by 4 bases; unmatched bases: 14. The CDR3 has 17 residues. Germline assignment: CDR1 SGHRS and CDR2 YFSETQ. The CDR3 bases are TGCGCCAGCAGCCCGGGGGGCACAGGGGGCGCGGGCACTGAAGCTTTCTTT. This codes for CASSPGGTGGAGTEAFF. Supplemented by reference TRBV5-1 and TRBJ1-1, the full variable domain reads KAGVTQTPRYLIKTRGQQVTLSCSPISGHRSVSWYQQTPGQGLQFLFEYFSETQRNKGNFPGRFSGRQFSNSRSEMNVSTLELGDSALYLCASSPGGTGGAGTEAFFGQGTRLTVV.

This clonotype was observed at least ten times. The V and J genes are TRBV5-1 and TRBJ2-6; D tentatively fits TRBD1 or TRBD2 (6 bases each). The CDR3 sequence is 17 residues long. The V and J ends lost 7 bases and 6 bases respectively, with 23 bases between them. CDR1 and CDR2 (germline): SGHRS, YFSETQ. The CDR3 loop is CASWEVGQPGEANVLTF. DNA of the CDR3: TGCGCCAGCTGGGAGGTTGGACAGCCTGGGGAGGCCAACGTCCTGACTTTC.

This clonotype was counted ten times or more. At one end, the junction sequence differs from germline, possibly due to a read error. The chain combines TRBV5-1 with TRBJ1-5, with a possible D match to TRBD1 (5 bases). The length of the CDR3 is 13 residues. The germline CDR1 and CDR2 sequences are SGHRS and YFSETQ. For the CDR3, the DNA is TGTGCCAGCAGCTTAGGGGCAAATCAGCCCCAGCATTTT. It encodes CASSLGANQPQHF. Full variable domain (outside the CDR3, taken from reference TRBV5-1 and TRBJ1-5): KAGVTQTPRYLIKTRGQQVTLSCSPISGHRSVSWYQQTPGQGLQFLFEYFSETQRNKGNFPGRFSGRQFSNSRSEMNVSTLELGDSALYLCASSLGANQPQHFGDGTRLSIL.

V usage is TRBV20-1 and J usage is TRBJ1-1, with 8 bases that match TRBD1. The CDR3 is made up of 13 amino acids. The germline V gene has CDR1 DFQATT and CDR2 SNEGSKA (reference sequence). V lost 5 bases and J lost 3; bases outside the gene matches: 5. CDR3 coding DNA: TGCAGTGCTTGGCCGGACAGGGACACTGAAGCTTTCTTT. Translation: CSAWPDRDTEAFF.

This clonotype has ten or more counts. The chain is built from TRBV12-3 or TRBV12-4 and TRBJ2-3; 7 positions agree with TRBD2. The CDR3 length is 14 residues. After removal of 7 bases from V and 3 bases from J, the junction contained 7 bases not matched to a gene. CDR3 amino acids: CASTPGGKTDTQYF. DNA of the CDR3: TGTGCCAGCACCCCGGGGGGTAAAACAGATACGCAGTATTTT.

This clonotype was detected many times. The chain carries TRBV5-1 and TRBJ2-3; no clear D gene. This CDR3 spans 16 amino acids. Germline-derived CDR1 and CDR2 are SGHRS and YFSETQ. Trimming left V 3 bases short and J 0 bases short, with 14 bases between. In DNA, the CDR3 is TGCGCCAGCAGCTCGGCCGGCCTCTTGAGCACAGATACGCAGTATTTT. This translates into CASSSAGLLSTDTQYF.

As regards this clonotype: The final CDR3 position lacks the conserved phenylalanine or tryptophan, pointing to a likely read error. This chain joins TRBV12-3 or TRBV12-4 and TRBJ1-1; D is perhaps TRBD1 (5 bases). This CDR3 has 14 amino acids. V lost 6 bases and J lost 3, with 14 bases in between. The CDR3 region has the DNA TGTGCCAGCAGAGACATCACGGGGCACACTGAAGCTTTCATT. Its protein is CASRDITGHTEAFI.

This clonotype has at least ten counts. The J gene is TRBJ2-2, the V gene TRBV24-1, with 7 bases fitting TRBD2. Germline V lookup: CDR1 KGHDR, CDR2 SFDVKD. The V gene end was trimmed by 5 bases and the J gene end by 1 base; junction bases not matched to a gene: 0. The CDR3 length is 14 residues. The CDR3 is CATSVAGNTGELFF. The CDR3 DNA reads TGTGCCACCAGTGTAGCGGGGAACACCGGGGAGCTGTTTTTT.

This clonotype was observed many times. This chain links TRBV12-3 or TRBV12-4 with TRBJ1-5, with 9 bases aligning to TRBD1. The CDR3 runs to 14 residues. With 6 bases clipped from V and 5 bases from J, the junction kept 5 bases outside the gene matches. The CDR3 reads CASSRTGEYQPQHF. Written as DNA, the CDR3 is TGTGCCAGCAGCCGGACAGGGGAGTATCAGCCCCAGCATTTT.

This clonotype showed up many times. CDR3 in DNA: TGTGCCAGCAGTTCCAGGGGTTACTACGAGCAGTACTTC. This translates into CASSSRGYYEQYF. The V and J genes are TRBV6-1 and TRBJ2-7, with D tentatively TRBD1 (6 bases). The CDR3 covers 13 residues. Between the trimmed V and J ends, which lost 5 bases and 3 bases, there was a span of 11 bases. CDR1 and CDR2 from the germline V gene are MNHNS and SASEGT.

In this sample, this clonotype turned up many times. The chain has TRBV20-1 and TRBJ2-7; D may be TRBD1 (5 bases). The V end was cut by 7 bases, the J end by 4 bases, with 11 bases between. Germline V CDR1 and CDR2: DFQATT, SNEGSKA (reference sequence). The CDR3 runs 11 residues. The CDR3 region is CSGTTAYEQYF. The CDR3 DNA follows: TGCAGTGGTACGACAGCTTACGAGCAGTACTTC.

This clonotype has ten or more counts. The rearrangement joins TRBV15 to TRBJ2-4, with D unclear. This CDR3 is built from 15 residues. The germline V and J ends were trimmed by 3 bases and 4 bases, with 13 bases remaining between them. CDR1 is LNHNV, CDR2 YYDKDF, per germline (reference sequence). For the CDR3, the DNA is TGTGCCACCAGCAGGCCTGGTGGCAATAAAAACATTCAGTACTTC. Translating gives CATSRPGGNKNIQYF.